The rows below give T cell receptor beta chains drawn from one sample of a study of beta chain features in type 1 diabetes. Profiled with immunoSEQ multiplex PCR; TCRdb holds only in-frame clones, not every one. The sample has approximately 150,000 clones, about 10% seen once. Source material: naive CD4+ T cells from blood. The receptors shown here come from a man in his late teens or twenties in good health. Both conserved end residues are part of each CDR3. The D gene is left open where the match is weak. Some rows have no size entry. The others give once, few or many, or a class for an expanded clone.

DNA: TGTGCCAGTAGTAGCAGACTAGCGGGGGGGGAGACCCAGTACTTC; CDR3: CASSSRLAGGETQYF; V: TRBV19; size: NA; J: TRBJ2-5; D: TRBD2
DNA: TGTGCCAGCAGAGAAACAGGGACAGATACGCAGTATTTT; CDR3: CASRETGTDTQYF; V: TRBV6-4; size: few; J: TRBJ2-3; D: NA
DNA: TGCGCCAGCAGCCAAGACGGGACAGGGGATCGCTACGAGCAGTACTTC; CDR3: CASSQDGTGDRYEQYF; V: TRBV4-3; size: few; J: TRBJ2-7; D: TRBD1
DNA: TGTGCCAGCAGCCAATACAGGGGCTCGGGTGGCTACACCTTC; CDR3: CASSQYRGSGGYTF; V: TRBV14; size: few; J: TRBJ1-2; D: TRBD1
DNA: TGTGCCAGCAGTCGACTAGCGGGGGGGACGGGGGCCAACGTCCTGACTTTC; CDR3: CASSRLAGGTGANVLTF; V: TRBV7-6; size: few; J: TRBJ2-6; D: TRBD2
DNA: TGCGCCAGCAGTCAAAGAGAGCGGGGGGGTTCCCAAGAGACCCAGTACTTC; CDR3: CASSQRERGGSQETQYF; V: TRBV23-1; size: many; J: TRBJ2-5; D: TRBD2
DNA: TGTGCCAGCGTTACCCCGGAGGGAGATGAGCAGTTCTTC; CDR3: CASVTPEGDEQFF; V: TRBV7-8; size: NA; J: TRBJ2-1; D: NA
DNA: TGTGCCAGCAGTTCGGAGACAGGGGAAAAGACCCAGTACTTC; CDR3: CASSSETGEKTQYF; V: TRBV27; size: NA; J: TRBJ2-5; D: TRBD1
DNA: TGTGCCAGCAGCTCGAGCGGGGGGGCCTACGAGCAGTACTTC; CDR3: CASSSSGGAYEQYF; V: TRBV7-3; size: NA; J: TRBJ2-7; D: TRBD2
DNA: TGTGCCAGCAGTTTTAGCAGGGTGGATCAGCCCCAGCATTTT; CDR3: CASSFSRVDQPQHF; V: TRBV28; size: NA; J: TRBJ1-5; D: NA
DNA: TGTGCCAGTAGTATAGACCGACAGGGCTATGGCTACACCTTC; CDR3: CASSIDRQGYGYTF; V: TRBV19; size: few; J: TRBJ1-2; D: TRBD1
DNA: TGTGCCACCACGGGACTAGCGAACACCGGGGAGCTGTTTTTT; CDR3: CATTGLANTGELFF; V: TRBV2; size: few; J: TRBJ2-2; D: TRBD2
DNA: TGCAGCGTTGATCCACAGTCGAACGGGGAGCTGTTTTTT; CDR3: CSVDPQSNGELFF; V: TRBV29-1; size: once; J: TRBJ2-2; D: NA
DNA: TGTGCCAGCAGCGAACAAGGGGGCGACTATGGCTACACCTTC; CDR3: CASSEQGGDYGYTF; V: TRBV27; size: NA; J: TRBJ1-2; D: TRBD1
DNA: TGTGCCAGCAGAGGACTAGCGGGGGGGGATACGCAGTATTTT; CDR3: CASRGLAGGDTQYF; V: TRBV2; size: NA; J: TRBJ2-3; D: TRBD2
DNA: TGTGCCAGCAGCTTAAGGCGTGACAGCATGAACGATGAGCAGTTCTTC; CDR3: CASSLRRDSMNDEQFF; V: TRBV11-2; size: NA; J: TRBJ2-1; D: NA
DNA: TGTGCCAGCAGCTTAGCGCAGGCGGGTTTCTACAATGAGCAGTTCTTC; CDR3: CASSLAQAGFYNEQFF; V: TRBV11-2; size: NA; J: TRBJ2-1; D: NA
DNA: TGTGCCAGCAGCTTAGCGGGGGGCCTGACTGATACGCAGTATTTT; CDR3: CASSLAGGLTDTQYF; V: TRBV11-3; size: few; J: TRBJ2-3; D: NA
DNA: TGTGCCAGCAGCCCCTCAGGGGTGAGAAACACCATATATTTT; CDR3: CASSPSGVRNTIYF; V: TRBV7-2; size: NA; J: TRBJ1-3; D: NA
DNA: TGTGCCAGCAGCTTAGTCGGTAATAGCAATCAGCCCCAGCATTTT; CDR3: CASSLVGNSNQPQHF; V: TRBV11-2; size: few; J: TRBJ1-5; D: NA
DNA: TGTGCCAGCAGTTACCCCAAGCATCCGGGACTAGCGGGGCCTGAGCAGTTCTTC; CDR3: CASSYPKHPGLAGPEQFF; V: TRBV6-8; size: NA; J: TRBJ2-1; D: TRBD2
DNA: TGTGCCATCCGCCTGACCGACAGGCTCGGTATCTATGGCTACACCTTC; CDR3: CAIRLTDRLGIYGYTF; V: TRBV19; size: NA; J: TRBJ1-2; D: NA
DNA: TGCAGCGTTCGGACAGGGGTATATGAAAAACTGTTTTTT; CDR3: CSVRTGVYEKLFF; V: TRBV29-1; size: many; J: TRBJ1-4; D: TRBD1
DNA: TGTGCCAGCAGTTTTTCCCGGGACAGGGGGTATGGCTACACCTTC; CDR3: CASSFSRDRGYGYTF; V: TRBV6-6; size: NA; J: TRBJ1-2; D: TRBD1
DNA: TGCGCCAGCAGCCCTCGACAGGGAGGCACTGAAGCTTTCTTT; CDR3: CASSPRQGGTEAFF; V: TRBV5-1; size: NA; J: TRBJ1-1; D: TRBD1
DNA: TGTGCCAGCAGCACAGGGGGATTTACAGATACGCAGTATTTT; CDR3: CASSTGGFTDTQYF; V: TRBV27; size: NA; J: TRBJ2-3; D: TRBD1
DNA: TGTGCCAGCAGCGTAGGTGGTAGATGGGAGACCCAGTACTTC; CDR3: CASSVGGRWETQYF; V: TRBV9; size: many; J: TRBJ2-5; D: NA
DNA: TGTGCCAGCAGTTACTCGATGCAGGGATCCTACGAGCAGTACTTC; CDR3: CASSYSMQGSYEQYF; V: TRBV6-5; size: NA; J: TRBJ2-7; D: NA
DNA: TGTGCCAGCAGTTACAACTGGGACAGGGGAACCGGGGAGCTGTTTTTT; CDR3: CASSYNWDRGTGELFF; V: TRBV6-5; size: few; J: TRBJ2-2; D: TRBD1
DNA: TGTGCCAGCAGCTTAGAGGGGGGGATGGCCTACGAGCAGTACTTC; CDR3: CASSLEGGMAYEQYF; V: TRBV7-9; size: few; J: TRBJ2-7; D: NA
DNA: TGTGCCAGCAGCTCTCAGGGGAACTATGGCTACACCTTC; CDR3: CASSSQGNYGYTF; V: TRBV5-4; size: many; J: TRBJ1-2; D: NA
DNA: TGTGCCAGCAGTATCCCCCGGGGGACTAGCGGCTACCAAGAGACCCAGTACTTC; CDR3: CASSIPRGTSGYQETQYF; V: TRBV6-7; size: NA; J: TRBJ2-5; D: TRBD2
DNA: TGTGCCAGCAGCTCTCTAGCGGGGCAAAGGGACGAGCAGTACTTC; CDR3: CASSSLAGQRDEQYF; V: TRBV7-8; size: NA; J: TRBJ2-7; D: TRBD2
DNA: TGCACCAGCAGCCAAGGCTTCGGTGAAGCTTTCTTT; CDR3: CTSSQGFGEAFF; V: TRBV1; size: few; J: TRBJ1-1; D: NA
DNA: TGTGCCAGCAGCTTACAGAACGATGGCGGGGGGGCGACAGATACGCAGTATTTT; CDR3: CASSLQNDGGGATDTQYF; V: TRBV11-2; size: few; J: TRBJ2-3; D: TRBD2
DNA: TGTGCCAGCAGCTCCTCCGGGACTAGCGGCTACAATGAGCAGTTCTTC; CDR3: CASSSSGTSGYNEQFF; V: TRBV11-3; size: few; J: TRBJ2-1; D: TRBD2
DNA: TGTGCCAGCAGCTTGTGGGACAGGAACACCGGGGAGCTGTTTTTT; CDR3: CASSLWDRNTGELFF; V: TRBV5-6; size: few; J: TRBJ2-2; D: TRBD1
DNA: TGTGCCAGCAGTGAAGGTAGTAACACTGAAGCTTTCTTT; CDR3: CASSEGSNTEAFF; V: TRBV6-1; size: few; J: TRBJ1-1; D: NA
DNA: TGTGCCATCAGTGAACGGACTAGCGGGTTCTACGAGCAGTACTTC; CDR3: CAISERTSGFYEQYF; V: TRBV10-3; size: few; J: TRBJ2-7; D: TRBD2
DNA: TGCGCCAGCAGCTTACGGACTAGCGGAAGCACAGATACGCAGTATTTT; CDR3: CASSLRTSGSTDTQYF; V: TRBV5-1; size: NA; J: TRBJ2-3; D: TRBD2
DNA: TGCGCCAGCAGTGAGTACCCAGGTTCCGGGGAGCTGTTTTTT; CDR3: CASSEYPGSGELFF; V: TRBV10-2; size: few; J: TRBJ2-2; D: NA
DNA: TGCGCCAGCAGCCCCGAGGGACAACGAGAAAAACTGTTTTTT; CDR3: CASSPEGQREKLFF; V: TRBV5-1; size: few; J: TRBJ1-4; D: NA
DNA: TGTGCCAGCAGCTTAGTGGCAGGGGCGGCCTACGAGCAGTACTTC; CDR3: CASSLVAGAAYEQYF; V: TRBV11-2; size: NA; J: TRBJ2-7; D: NA
DNA: TGTGCCAGCAGGAACAGATCAACTAATGAAAAACTGTTTTTT; CDR3: CASRNRSTNEKLFF; V: TRBV2; size: NA; J: TRBJ1-4; D: NA
DNA: TGCGCCAGCAGCTCGGACGGAGGTAATGGCTACACCTTC; CDR3: CASSSDGGNGYTF; V: TRBV5-1; size: NA; J: TRBJ1-2; D: NA
DNA: TGTGCCAGCAGCCAAGGACTAGCGAAAGCTCCGCAGTATTTT; CDR3: CASSQGLAKAPQYF; V: TRBV14; size: few; J: TRBJ2-3; D: TRBD2
DNA: TGTGCCAGCTCACCAGGACAGGGATTCACCGGGGAGCTGTTTTTT; CDR3: CASSPGQGFTGELFF; V: TRBV18; size: NA; J: TRBJ2-2; D: TRBD1
DNA: TGTGCCAGCAGCGCCGAGGACCAGGGCCGGGGCTACACCTTC; CDR3: CASSAEDQGRGYTF; V: TRBV9; size: few; J: TRBJ1-2; D: NA
DNA: TGTGCCAGCAGCCCCGGGACTAGCGGGGACACCGGGGAGCTGTTTTTT; CDR3: CASSPGTSGDTGELFF; V: TRBV9; size: NA; J: TRBJ2-2; D: TRBD2
DNA: TGTGCCAGCAGTCCTCAGATTTCCTACAATGAGCAGTTCTTC; CDR3: CASSPQISYNEQFF; V: TRBV28; size: few; J: TRBJ2-1; D: NA
DNA: NA; CDR3: CASSQSRGSCFF; V: TRBV23-1; size: few; J: TRBJ2-2; D: NA
DNA: TGTGCCAGCAGTTACGAGACAGTGAATTCACCCCTCCACTTT; CDR3: CASSYETVNSPLHF; V: TRBV6-5; size: few; J: TRBJ1-6; D: NA
DNA: TGTGCCAGCAGCGCAACGGGAAGTCAGCCCCAGCATTTT; CDR3: CASSATGSQPQHF; V: TRBV9; size: NA; J: TRBJ1-5; D: NA
DNA: TGTGCCAGCAGTCGGACAGGCCAAACCTACGAGCAGTACTTC; CDR3: CASSRTGQTYEQYF; V: TRBV9; size: few; J: TRBJ2-7; D: TRBD1
DNA: TGTGCCAGCTCACCACCCGGGGGAGGGCAGCCCCAGCATTTT; CDR3: CASSPPGGGQPQHF; V: TRBV18; size: NA; J: TRBJ1-5; D: NA
DNA: TGTGCCTGGAGTGGACTACTAACTAGCACAGATACGCAGTATTTT; CDR3: CAWSGLLTSTDTQYF; V: TRBV30; size: NA; J: TRBJ2-3; D: NA